This is a list of T cell receptor beta chains from one sample in a study of blood T cell repertoires in COVID-19. The protocol was immunoSEQ multiplex PCR, while the TCRdb copy is restricted to in-frame clones and leaves out a portion. Of tens of thousands of clones in the sample, just over 85% are singletons; the top ten hold under 5%. The sequenced sample was peripheral blood. These TCRs come from a man aged 45-65 years with acute or convalescent COVID-19. CDR3s include the opening cysteine and the closing phenylalanine or tryptophan. D genes are given only for firm matches. Rows give clone size only sometimes, using once, few, many, or a class for an expanded clone.

CDR3nt	CDR3aa	d_gene	abundance	v_gene	j_gene
TGTGCCAGCAGCTTATTGACTAGCAGGGGATTTGAGCAGTTCTTC	CASSLLTSRGFEQFF	NA	NA	TRBV7-2	TRBJ2-1
TGTGCCAGCAGCTTCGACTCGACGAACACCGGGGAGCTGTTTTTT	CASSFDSTNTGELFF	NA	NA	TRBV7-2	TRBJ2-2
TGTGCCAGCAGCGTACACTCGGACAGGGGATATCGGAATTCACCCCTCCACTTT	CASSVHSDRGYRNSPLHF	TRBD1	NA	TRBV9	TRBJ1-6
TGTGCCAGCAGGAGGACAGGGGCTAGGAATGAGCAGTTCTTC	CASRRTGARNEQFF	TRBD1	NA	TRBV2	TRBJ2-1
TGTGCCAGTAGTTCGGCCGGGACACGCTACGAGCAGTACTTC	CASSSAGTRYEQYF	NA	NA	TRBV19	TRBJ2-7
TGCGCCAGCAAAGCGGGGGGCTCCGGGGAGCTGTTTTTT	CASKAGGSGELFF	TRBD2	NA	TRBV10-1	TRBJ2-2
TGTGCCAGCTCACCCGCCTCCTTGGGCAATGAAAAACTGTTTTTT	CASSPASLGNEKLFF	NA	NA	TRBV18	TRBJ1-4
TGTGCCAGCAGCGTAGTGTCGACAGGCGAGGGTGAGCAGTTCTTC	CASSVVSTGEGEQFF	NA	once	TRBV9	TRBJ2-1
TGTGCCAGCAGGGTGAAAAGGCGAGGTTGGAACACTGAAGCTTTCTTT	CASRVKRRGWNTEAFF	NA	NA	TRBV19	TRBJ1-1
TGTGCCAGCAGTGAGAGCGAAAGGGGGAATTCACCCCTCCACTTT	CASSESERGNSPLHF	NA	NA	TRBV6-1	TRBJ1-6
TGTGCCAGCAGCTTTGACACAGGGGATACGCAGTATTTT	CASSFDTGDTQYF	NA	NA	TRBV7-3	TRBJ2-3
TGTGCCAGCAGTTTATGGGGCCCGAATGAAAAACTGTTTTTT	CASSLWGPNEKLFF	NA	NA	TRBV28	TRBJ1-4
TGTGCCAGCAGCCTAAAGACAGGCACGTACGAGCAGTACTTC	CASSLKTGTYEQYF	NA	NA	TRBV3-1/TRBV3-2	TRBJ2-7
TGCACCAGCAGCCAAGATGGAGGGAGGAGCACAGATACGCAGTATTTT	CTSSQDGGRSTDTQYF	NA	NA	TRBV1	TRBJ2-3
TGTGCCAGCAGCGTAGGACTAGCGGGAGTAGGGGATACGCAGTATTTT	CASSVGLAGVGDTQYF	TRBD2	NA	TRBV9	TRBJ2-3
TGTGCCAGCCGGGGACAGTCCTACGAGCAGTACTTC	CASRGQSYEQYF	TRBD1	NA	TRBV14	TRBJ2-7
TGTGCCAGCAGTGAAATTCGGGGGGCCGGCGCAGATACGCAGTATTTT	CASSEIRGAGADTQYF	NA	NA	TRBV6-1	TRBJ2-3
TGTGCCAGCAGCGTAGCTCGGGCAGGGGAGAACACCATATATTTT	CASSVARAGENTIYF	NA	NA	TRBV9	TRBJ1-3
TGTGCCAGCAGTCTAAGGCTAGCGGGAGGATCAGATACGCAGTATTTT	CASSLRLAGGSDTQYF	TRBD2	NA	TRBV5-4	TRBJ2-3
TGTGCCAGCAGCTTTGGAGGTGGAACTGAAGCTTTCTTT	CASSFGGGTEAFF	NA	NA	TRBV5-6	TRBJ1-1
TGTGCCAGCAGTTACTCCGGGAGCGGGGGCTACGAGCAGTACTTC	CASSYSGSGGYEQYF	TRBD2	NA	TRBV6-5	TRBJ2-7
TGTGCCAGCAGTTTATTTGTGGGGACATCGGCTTTCTTT	CASSLFVGTSAFF	NA	NA	TRBV28	TRBJ1-1
TGTGCCAGCAGTGGACAGCCGAACACTGAAGCTTTCTTT	CASSGQPNTEAFF	NA	few	TRBV2	TRBJ1-1
TGTGCCAGCAGCTCCCCGACAGGGGTCCCTAACTACGAGCAGTACTTC	CASSSPTGVPNYEQYF	TRBD1	NA	TRBV5-4	TRBJ2-7
TGTGCCAGCAGTTACGTTTTCGGCAATCAGCCCCAGCATTTT	CASSYVFGNQPQHF	NA	NA	TRBV6-5	TRBJ1-5
TGTGCCAGCAGTGCACTAGCGGGAGGGGAAGCTCTGGAGACCCAGTACTTC	CASSALAGGEALETQYF	TRBD2	NA	TRBV25-1	TRBJ2-5
TGCGCCAGCAGCGAACGACAGGGAGGAGCTTTCTTT	CASSERQGGAFF	TRBD1	NA	TRBV5-1	TRBJ1-1
TGTGCCAGCACGGTACAGGGAACCTACGAGCAGTACTTC	CASTVQGTYEQYF	NA	NA	TRBV2	TRBJ2-7
TGTGCCAGCATGAAAGACAGGGGCTCCTACAATGAGCAGTTCTTC	CASMKDRGSYNEQFF	TRBD1	NA	TRBV2	TRBJ2-1
TGTGCCAGCCCTCCGGGGGTTGCAGATACGCAGTATTTT	CASPPGVADTQYF	NA	NA	TRBV2	TRBJ2-3
TGTGCCAGCACCGCTCAGGGGTACGAGCAGTACTTC	CASTAQGYEQYF	NA	NA	TRBV6-6	TRBJ2-7
TGCGCCAGCAGCGGGGGGGTAGGAGGGCCCTACGAGCAGTACTTC	CASSGGVGGPYEQYF	TRBD2	NA	TRBV5-1	TRBJ2-7
TGTGCCTCCCGACGGGGCGGGGGAGAGACCCAGTACTTC	CASRRGGGETQYF	TRBD2	NA	TRBV12-3/TRBV12-4	TRBJ2-5
TGTGCCAGCAGCCCCCCGGGCCAGGGGAATGAGCAGTTCTTC	CASSPPGQGNEQFF	NA	NA	TRBV7-2	TRBJ2-1
TGTGCCAGCTCCGTGGGGGGACAGGGATGGCAGCCCCAGCATTTT	CASSVGGQGWQPQHF	TRBD1	once	TRBV9	TRBJ1-5
TGTGCCAGCAGCCCAAAGAGTATCGGTGAGCAGTTCTTC	CASSPKSIGEQFF	NA	NA	TRBV7-2	TRBJ2-1
TGTGCCAGCAGGGCGGCGACAGGGGGATGGAGGGATGGCTACACCTTC	CASRAATGGWRDGYTF	TRBD1	few	TRBV7-9	TRBJ1-2
TGTGCCACCAGTGGTCCGGGACAGGGTCTCTACGAGCAGTACTTC	CATSGPGQGLYEQYF	TRBD1	NA	TRBV24-1	TRBJ2-7
TGTGCCAGCAGCTTGGATTGGGACAGGAACACCGGGGAGCTGTTTTTT	CASSLDWDRNTGELFF	TRBD1	NA	TRBV5-4	TRBJ2-2
TGTGCCAGCAGTAGGGACAGGGATCAGCCCCAGCATTTT	CASSRDRDQPQHF	TRBD1	NA	TRBV6-5	TRBJ1-5
TGTGCCAGTAGTATAGCGACAGGGCTTGAGCAGTTCTTC	CASSIATGLEQFF	TRBD1	once	TRBV19	TRBJ2-1
TGTGCCAGCAGCCAAAGCGGGACAGGGGATGAGCAGTTCTTC	CASSQSGTGDEQFF	TRBD1	NA	TRBV3-1/TRBV3-2	TRBJ2-1
TGTGCCAGTAGTATGACCTTAGTGGTGGACACAAGCTCTGGAAACACCATATATTTT	CASSMTLVVDTSSGNTIYF	NA	NA	TRBV19	TRBJ1-3
TGTGCCAGCAGCCCCGGGAGCACTGAAGCTTTCTTT	CASSPGSTEAFF	NA	NA	TRBV5-6	TRBJ1-1
TGTGCCAGCAGCGTAGGGGGCAGTAGCAATCAGCCCCAGCATTTT	CASSVGGSSNQPQHF	NA	NA	TRBV9	TRBJ1-5
TGTGCCAGCAGCCCCGGCCTGGACGCAGGGGAATACAATGAGCAGTTCTTC	CASSPGLDAGEYNEQFF	NA	NA	TRBV7-3	TRBJ2-1
TGTGCCAGCAGCCAAGGGGCGGGAGTCTACAATGAGCAGTTCTTC	CASSQGAGVYNEQFF	TRBD2	NA	TRBV3-1/TRBV3-2	TRBJ2-1
TGTGCCAGCAGCTGGGGACTAGCGGGAGGTGGTTACAATGAGCAGTTCTTC	CASSWGLAGGGYNEQFF	TRBD2	few	TRBV7-2	TRBJ2-1
TGTGCCAGCAGCCCAGGACAGGGTATGTCACTAGTAGGGCAGTACTTC	CASSPGQGMSLVGQYF	TRBD1	once	TRBV28	TRBJ2-7
TGTGCCAGTAGTATTAAGACAGGGGCGTTTAGGTTGGGGGCCAACGTCCTGACTTTC	CASSIKTGAFRLGANVLTF	TRBD1	few	TRBV19	TRBJ2-6
TGTGCTAGCAGTAACCAACCGGGACAGCAAGAGACCCAGTACTTC	CASSNQPGQQETQYF	TRBD1	once	TRBV7-7	TRBJ2-5
TGTGCCAGCAGTGAAGGGGCTAGGGACAGGCTGACCCGTGGGTCACCCCTCCACTTT	CASSEGARDRLTRGSPLHF	TRBD1	NA	TRBV2	TRBJ1-6
TGTGCCAGCAGTACTACGGGGAGGTACGAGCAGTACTTC	CASSTTGRYEQYF	NA	NA	TRBV28	TRBJ2-7
TGCGCCAGCAGCCAAGAGGGGGCGGGCCTAGTAGTGCAGTACTTC	CASSQEGAGLVVQYF	NA	NA	TRBV4-1	TRBJ2-7
TGTGCCAGCAGCGGGTGGACTGAAGGCACCTACGAGCAGTACTTC	CASSGWTEGTYEQYF	NA	NA	TRBV11-3	TRBJ2-7